This T cell receptor beta chain was recorded in a study of blood T cell repertoires in COVID-19. About the research overall: Acute and convalescent COVID-19 specimens originated in the United States, Italy and Spain. T cells, B-cell-depleted T cells, or PBMCs supplied cDNA or gDNA.

In the authors' workflow: Amplifying reference gene primers gave estimates of nucleated cell counts. Generated by immunoSEQ multiplex PCR, the TCRdb table keeps only in-frame clones and is missing some. The DNA was the basis for D and trimming; V, J and clone size are from that table. The sample yields approximately 110,000 clones, around 66% seen once. The sample consisted of peripheral blood. The receptor was isolated from an elderly man with acute or convalescent COVID-19.

CDR3 in amino acids: CSASYGETQYF. The CDR3, as DNA: TGCAGTGCTTCATACGGAGAGACCCAGTACTTC. The rearrangement uses TRBV20-1 and TRBJ2-5; D not resolved. Germline V gives CDR1 DFQATT, CDR2 SNEGSKA (reference sequence). The V and J ends lost 5 bases and 4 bases respectively, with 8 bases between them. The CDR3 extends over 11 amino acids.